This T cell receptor (beta chain) emerged from a study of blood T cells in healthy people across ages. Worth noting for this clonotype: The antigen is unknown.

Findings and caveats of the study: It was not known whether donors were CMV positive (a possible confounder of expanded clonotype changes).

A sample-barcoded 5' primer and a J-beta primer mix were used in a second PCR of roughly 7 to 12 cycles. Each single sample gave us at least 3 million CDR3-containing paired-end reads. Via MiXCR, TCRdb re-called the 5' RACE reads, giving one row per CDR3 protein. The sample yields hundreds of thousands of distinct CDR3 sequences, roughly three fifths seen once. This receptor was taken from a man aged 40-49 years in good health. Sequencing was done on a sample of blood.

The DNA of the CDR3 is TGTGCCAGCAGCTCGACTTGGGGGGCTTTCGATGAGCAGTTCTTC. Its protein is CASSSTWGAFDEQFF. The rearrangement links TRBV5-6 to TRBJ2-1, with D perhaps assigned TRBD1 or TRBD2 (6 bases each). The CDR3 extends over 15 amino acids. From germline, CDR1 is SGHDT and CDR2 YYEEEE. Trimming cost V 3 bases and J 8 bases, with 18 bases left between them.